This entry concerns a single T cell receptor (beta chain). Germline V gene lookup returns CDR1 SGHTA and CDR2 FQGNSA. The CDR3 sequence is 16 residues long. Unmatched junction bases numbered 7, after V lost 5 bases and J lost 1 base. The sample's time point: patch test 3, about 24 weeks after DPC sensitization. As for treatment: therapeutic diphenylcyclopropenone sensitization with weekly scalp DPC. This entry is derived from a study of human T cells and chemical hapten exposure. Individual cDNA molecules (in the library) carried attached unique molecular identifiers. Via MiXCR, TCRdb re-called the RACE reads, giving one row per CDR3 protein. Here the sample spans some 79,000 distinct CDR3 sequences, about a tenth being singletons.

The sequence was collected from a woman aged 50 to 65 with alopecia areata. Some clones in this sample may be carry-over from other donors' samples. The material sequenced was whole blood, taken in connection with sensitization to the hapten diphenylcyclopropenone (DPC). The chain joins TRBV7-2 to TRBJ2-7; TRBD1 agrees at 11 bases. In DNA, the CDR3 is TGTGCCAGCAGCACTGCTGGGACAGGGGGTTCCTACGAGCAGTACTTC. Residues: CASSTAGTGGSYEQYF.